This TCR beta chain was retrieved from a study of blood T cell repertoires in COVID-19. Clones were sequenced by immunoSEQ multiplex PCR, and TCRdb holds only the in-frame ones, with some missing. The sample has 390,000 or so clones; nearly 90% are singletons. The CDR3 spans 13 residues. Germline V gene lookup returns CDR1 PRHDT and CDR2 FYEKMQ (reference sequence). The V and J ends lost 4 bases and 3 bases respectively, with 9 bases between them. V usage is TRBV13 and J usage is TRBJ2-5, with D tentatively TRBD1 (6 bases). The sequence was collected from a man younger than 30 with active or convalescent COVID-19. What was sequenced was peripheral blood. The CDR3 region has the DNA TGTGCCAGCAGCTCATCAGGGGAAGAGACCCAGTACTTC. Protein: CASSSSGEETQYF.